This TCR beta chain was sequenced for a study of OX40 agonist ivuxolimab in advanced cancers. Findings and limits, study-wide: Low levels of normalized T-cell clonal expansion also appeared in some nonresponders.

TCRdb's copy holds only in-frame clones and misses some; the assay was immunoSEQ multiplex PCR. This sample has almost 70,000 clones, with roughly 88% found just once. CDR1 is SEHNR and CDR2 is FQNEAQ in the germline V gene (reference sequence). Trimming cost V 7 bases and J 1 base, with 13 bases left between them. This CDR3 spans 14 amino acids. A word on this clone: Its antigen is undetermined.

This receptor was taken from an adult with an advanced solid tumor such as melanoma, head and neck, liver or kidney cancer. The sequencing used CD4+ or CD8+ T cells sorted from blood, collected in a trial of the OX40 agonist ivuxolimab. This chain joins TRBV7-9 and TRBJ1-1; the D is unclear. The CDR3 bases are TGTGCCAGCAACGTACGGGCCACGAACACTGAAGCTTTCTTT. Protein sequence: CASNVRATNTEAFF.